Following are 27 T cell receptor beta chains from one sample sequenced in a study of beta chain features in type 1 diabetes. Study observations and caveats: A moderate, significant TCRB CDR3 shortening appeared in type 1 diabetes across four CD4+ subsets.

cDNA synthesis used the whole RNA isolate, giving expressed TCRB sequences. Sequencing used immunoSEQ multiplex PCR; TCRdb keeps in-frame clones, though not all of them. The sample lists under 300,000 clones; 20% were seen once. The antigens for these receptors are not known. The sequenced sample was naive CD4+ T cells from blood. These receptors originate from a woman between 40 and 55 years old with type 1 diabetes.

V is TRBV29-1 and J is TRBJ2-5; 12 bases agree with TRBD2. The germline V gene has CDR1 SQVTM and CDR2 ANQGSEA. The J segment lost 5 bases and the V segment lost 6 bases, leaving 10 bases of the junction unmatched. CDR3 length equals 15 residues. The CDR3 region is CSVTQTSGGRETQYF. The CDR3 coding sequence is TGCAGCGTGACCCAGACTAGCGGGGGCCGGGAGACCCAGTACTTC. Full variable domain (rest looked up from reference TRBV29-1 and TRBJ2-5): SAVISQKPSRDICQRGTSLTIQCQVDSQVTMMFWYRQQPGQSLTLIATANQGSEATYESGFVIDKFPISRPNLTFSTLTVSNMSPEDSSIYLCSVTQTSGGRETQYFGPGTRLLVL.

J is TRBJ2-7 and V is TRBV5-1, with D maybe TRBD1 (5 bases). The V gene lost 0 bases and the J gene lost 7 bases, with 20 bases spanning the gap. CDR1 and CDR2 (germline): SGHRS, YFSETQ. The CDR3 has 16 amino acids. The CDR3 DNA reads TGCGCCAGCAGCTTGGCGTGGACAAGGCGTATGGATGAGCAGTACTTC. Protein: CASSLAWTRRMDEQYF.

J is TRBJ2-7 and V is TRBV2; tentative D call: TRBD2 (6 bases). Germline V lookup: CDR1 SNHLY, CDR2 FYNNEI. The CDR3 is 15 amino acids. V was pared by 6 bases and J by 3 bases, with 18 bases between. The CDR3, as DNA: TGTGCCAGCAGCCATGTCCGGGACTCGCTCTACGAGCAGTACTTC. Its translation: CASSHVRDSLYEQYF.

A note on this clone: At one end, the junction sequence differs from germline, possibly due to a read error. The chain carries TRBV7-9 and TRBJ1-2; TRBD1 matches at 9 bases. The CDR3 length is 13 residues. Germline V gene lookup returns CDR1 SEHNR and CDR2 FQNEAQ (reference sequence). CDR3 in DNA: TGTGCCAGCAGCTCGGGACAGGGTTATGGGTACACCTTC. Protein sequence: CASSSGQGYGYTF.

This clone was detected a few times. CDR3 sequence reads: CSVPSTGADNEQFF. CDR3 nucleotide sequence: TGCAGCGTTCCCTCGACAGGGGCGGACAATGAGCAGTTCTTC. The rearrangement links TRBV29-1 to TRBJ2-1; 8 bases line up with TRBD1. V was clipped by 5 bases and J by 5 bases; unmatched bases: 8. This CDR3 is 14 amino acids long. Germline V lookup: CDR1 SQVTM, CDR2 ANQGSEA.

This sequence joins TRBV25-1 and TRBJ2-7; D unclear. Germline V lookup: CDR1 MGHDK, CDR2 SYGVNS. V was shortened by 3 bases and J by 4 bases, with 13 bases between the two germline ends. This CDR3 spans 14 amino acids. The CDR3: CASSDWQASYEQYF. As DNA, the CDR3 is TGTGCCAGCAGTGACTGGCAAGCGTCGTACGAGCAGTACTTC.

This chain connects TRBV27 to TRBJ2-3, with TRBD2 identical over 7 bases. Germline V CDR1 and CDR2: MNHEY, SMNVEV (reference sequence). V gave up 6 bases and J gave up 2 bases; unmatched junction bases: 8. The length of the CDR3 is 15 residues. CDR3 coding DNA: TGTGCCAGCAGACCCGGGGGGACCCTCACAGATACGCAGTATTTT. This sequence encodes CASRPGGTLTDTQYF.

This clone has just a few counts. V and J are TRBV2 and TRBJ2-3, with D possibly TRBD2 on 6 matching bases. Germline V gene sequence: CDR1 SNHLY, CDR2 FYNNEI. The CDR3 is 15 residues long. Trimming removed 7 bases at V and 0 bases at J, with 14 bases between. CDR3 sequence reads: CASNRRDFSTDTQYF. The CDR3 nucleotides read TGTGCCAGCAATCGACGGGACTTTAGCACAGATACGCAGTATTTT. Combining the CDR3 with reference TRBV2 and TRBJ2-3 gives the whole variable domain EPEVTQTPSHQVTQMGQEVILRCVPISNHLYFYWYRQILGQKVEFLVSFYNNEISEKSEIFDDQFSVERPDGSNFTLKIRSTKLEDSAMYFCASNRRDFSTDTQYFGPGTRLTVL.

The chain carries TRBV7-9 and TRBJ2-7; 11 bases line up with TRBD2. The germline V gene has CDR1 SEHNR and CDR2 FQNEAQ (reference sequence). The ends lost 4 bases at V and 4 bases at J; junction bases unmatched: 6. This CDR3 region has 15 residues. The CDR3 region has the DNA TGTGCCAGCAGCTCCCCTAGCGGGGGGATTTACGAGCAGTACTTC. Amino acid sequence: CASSSPSGGIYEQYF.

This clone has only one observation. V usage is TRBV4-3 and J usage is TRBJ2-7, with 8 bases identical to TRBD2. The CDR3 length is 15 residues. Per germline, CDR1 LGHNA and CDR2 YSLEER. The V segment lost 1 base and the J segment 2 bases; nucleotides outside the gene matches: 4. Here the CDR3 DNA reads TGCGCCAGCAGCCAAGGACTAGCGAACCCCTACGAGCAGTACTTC. Translating it yields CASSQGLANPYEQYF.

This clone was picked up a small number of times. The chain joins TRBV6-6 to TRBJ2-3; D possibly corresponds to TRBD2 (7 bases). The CDR3 length is 15 residues. Germline values: CDR1 MNHNY, CDR2 SVGAGI (reference sequence). Trimming removed 9 bases from V and 1 base from J, with 17 bases in between. CDR3 sequence reads: CASGGRGGGTDTQYF. The DNA of the CDR3 is TGTGCCAGTGGTGGTAGGGGGGGAGGCACAGATACGCAGTATTTT.

The chain links TRBV6-6 to TRBJ1-2, with no clear D. CDR3 length: 15 amino acids. V was trimmed by 0 bases and J by 4 bases, leaving 12 bases between them. Looked up from germline, CDR1 is MNHNY and CDR2 is SVGAGI (reference sequence). CDR3 bases: TGTGCCAGCAGTTACTCGAGGGATTCTACCTATGGCTACACCTTC. As protein: CASSYSRDSTYGYTF.

The chain's CDR3 is CASTWGSQETQYF. Written as DNA, the CDR3 is TGTGCCAGCACCTGGGGCTCGCAAGAGACCCAGTACTTC. J is TRBJ2-5 and V is TRBV5-4, with D maybe TRBD1 (5 bases). V was clipped by 6 bases and J by 2 bases, with 11 bases between them. CDR1 is SGHNT and CDR2 is YYREEE in the germline V gene (reference sequence). This CDR3 spans 13 amino acids. Variable domain in full (rest from reference TRBV5-4 and TRBJ2-5): ETGVTQSPTHLIKTRGQQVTLRCSSQSGHNTVSWYQQALGQGPQFIFQYYREEENGRGNFPPRFSGLQFPNYSSELNVNALELDDSALYLCASTWGSQETQYFGPGTRLLVL.

This clone has only a few counts. The J gene is TRBJ2-5, the V gene TRBV7-2; D may be TRBD2 (6 bases). Germline CDR1 and CDR2: SGHTA and FQGNSA. This CDR3 has 14 residues. Trimming stripped 0 bases from V and 1 base from J, with 6 bases between. CDR3 DNA: TGTGCCAGCAGCTTAGCGGGGGGCCAAGAGACCCAGTACTTC. Amino acids: CASSLAGGQETQYF.

This clone came up a few times. This sequence joins TRBV7-2 and TRBJ2-5; TRBD1 matches 8 bases. Trimming took 0 bases from V and 5 from J; bases not matched to a gene: 8. The CDR3 has 16 residues. Looked up from germline, CDR1 is SGHTA and CDR2 is FQGNSA. Here the CDR3 DNA reads TGTGCCAGCAGCTTAGCATCGGCAGGGGGCGCGGAGACCCAGTACTTC. This gives the protein CASSLASAGGAETQYF.

The chain links TRBV6-6 to TRBJ2-7; possible D gene TRBD1, 6 bases. The CDR3 is 13 amino acids. From germline, CDR1 is MNHNY and CDR2 SVGAGI (reference sequence). The V end lost 4 bases, the J end lost 4 bases, and 11 bases lay between the germline ends. The DNA for the CDR3 is TGTGCCAGCAGTTGGGACACTGGGTACGAGCAGTACTTC. Translating gives CASSWDTGYEQYF.

The table lists this clone with a few counts. The chain couples TRBV30 to TRBJ2-3; 14 bases are a match to TRBD2. The CDR3 is 17 residues long. With 4 bases clipped from V and 0 bases from J, the junction kept 6 bases outside the gene matches. Germline V gives CDR1 GTSNPN, CDR2 SVGIG (reference sequence). DNA of the CDR3: TGTGCCTGGAACGGACTAGCGGGAGGCCGAAGCACAGATACGCAGTATTTT. Its translation: CAWNGLAGGRSTDTQYF.

This clone has more than one count but fewer than ten. V gene TRBV5-1 combines with J gene TRBJ2-1, with D tentatively TRBD1 (6 bases). This CDR3 has 15 amino acids. Trimming removed 1 base from V and 5 bases from J, with 13 bases in between. CDR1 and CDR2 (germline): SGHRS, YFSETQ. CDR3: CASSLSQQGNNEQFF. CDR3 DNA sequence: TGCGCCAGCAGCTTGTCCCAACAGGGAAACAATGAGCAGTTCTTC.

A few counts support this clone. V is TRBV15 and J is TRBJ2-5; 8 nucleotides line up with TRBD2. This CDR3 region has 15 residues. Germline V gene sequence: CDR1 LNHNV, CDR2 YYDKDF (reference sequence). The J segment lost 5 bases and the V segment lost 0 bases, leaving 5 bases of the junction unmatched. The DNA of the CDR3 is TGTGCCACCAGCAGAGACGGGAGGGCCTGGGAGACCCAGTACTTC. It is translated as CATSRDGRAWETQYF.

This clone was observed a few times. The V gene is TRBV5-4, the J gene TRBJ1-5; D is uncertain. Germline V gene data show CDR1 as SGHNT and CDR2 as YYREEE (reference sequence). CDR3 size: 15 residues. The V gene lost 0 bases and the J gene lost 0 bases, with 7 bases spanning the gap. The CDR3 nucleotides are TGTGCCAGCAGCTTGGGGGGAGCTAGCAATCAGCCCCAGCATTTT. Its protein product is CASSLGGASNQPQHF.

In this sample, this clone turned up a few times. This chain joins TRBV2 and TRBJ1-1; D is perhaps TRBD1 (5 bases). This CDR3 contains 14 residues. Trimming left V 2 bases short and J 6 bases short, with 13 bases between. Germline CDR1 and CDR2: SNHLY and FYNNEI. The CDR3 is CASSEWGGMAEAFF. For the CDR3, the DNA is TGTGCCAGCAGTGAATGGGGGGGTATGGCTGAAGCTTTCTTT.

V usage is TRBV4-2 and J usage is TRBJ2-5; 9 nucleotides agree with TRBD1. The V gene end was trimmed by 2 bases and the J gene end by 6 bases; junction bases not matched to a gene: 7. The CDR3 has 15 amino acids. Per germline, CDR1 LGHNA and CDR2 YNFKEQ. The CDR3 DNA follows: TGTGCCAGCAGCCAAATCGAGGACAGGGGAAAGACCCAGTACTTC. It translates to CASSQIEDRGKTQYF.

This chain connects TRBV9 to TRBJ1-5; D is uncertain. Germline CDR1 and CDR2: SGDLS and YYNGEE. Between the trimmed V and J ends, which lost 3 bases and 1 base, there was a span of 8 bases. The CDR3 contains 14 residues. The CDR3, as DNA: TGTGCCAGCAGCGCAACTATGAGCAATCAGCCCCAGCATTTT. Protein: CASSATMSNQPQHF.

The V and J genes are TRBV21-1 and TRBJ2-6; no check of the table's D call, TRBD1, against the DNA was made. TRBV21-1 is listed as a pseudogene. The CDR3 loop spans 15 amino acids. DNA for the CDR3: TGTGCCAGCATCGACAGCCTCTCTGGGGCCAACGTCCTGACTTTC. This gives the protein CASIDSLSGANVLTF.

This clone was found a few times. This chain connects TRBV7-7 to TRBJ2-2; maybe TRBD1 (8 bases). Germline V gives CDR1 SSHAT, CDR2 FNYEAQ (reference sequence). The CDR3 length is 17 residues. Trimming left V 5 bases short and J 3 bases short, with 19 bases between. The CDR3 reads CASSRPRTGRDTGELFF. For the CDR3, the DNA is TGTGCCAGCAGCCGACCTCGGACAGGGAGGGACACCGGGGAGCTGTTTTTT.

The chain uses TRBV2 and TRBJ1-2, with TRBD1 identical over 7 bases. Germline V CDR1 and CDR2: SNHLY, FYNNEI. With V trimmed by 7 bases and J by 2 bases, 10 bases remained unmatched. The CDR3 contains 15 residues. The CDR3 coding sequence is TGTGCCAGCACTTCGTCCGGGACAGCAAACTATGGCTACACCTTC. Translating gives CASTSSGTANYGYTF.

The rearrangement joins TRBV4-3 to TRBJ2-7, with D possibly TRBD2 on 6 matching bases. Germline assignment: CDR1 LGHNA and CDR2 YSLEER. The CDR3 sequence is 16 residues long. V gave up 0 bases and J gave up 1 base, with 13 bases separating them. Here the CDR3 reads CASSQELVAASYEQYF. CDR3 sequence (DNA): TGCGCCAGCAGCCAAGAGCTGGTAGCGGCATCCTACGAGCAGTACTTC.